These 13 T cell receptor beta chains were all obtained from the same sample, sequenced in a study of blood T cell repertoires in COVID-19. The table came from immunoSEQ multiplex PCR; TCRdb's copy has only in-frame clones and leaves some out. The sample holds 55,000 to 60,000 clones, 65% to 85% seen once. The material sequenced was peripheral blood. The source of these receptors is a man aged 65-85 years with active COVID-19.

The V gene is TRBV29-1, the J gene TRBJ2-6; TRBD2 agrees at 7 bases. The CDR3 totals 17 residues. Unmatched junction bases numbered 8, after V lost 2 bases and J lost 1 base. Germline V CDR1 and CDR2: SQVTM, ANQGSEA. CDR3 amino acids: CSVEQKEGGSGANVLTF. In nucleotides, the CDR3 is TGCAGCGTTGAACAAAAGGAGGGAGGGTCTGGGGCCAACGTCCTGACTTTC.

V is TRBV30 and J is TRBJ2-1, with TRBD2 as a possible D gene (5 bases). This CDR3 region has 14 residues. CDR1 and CDR2 from the germline V gene are GTSNPN and SVGIG (reference sequence). V lost 4 bases and J lost 8, with 18 bases in between. The CDR3 loop is CAWMPKAAGDEQFF. The DNA for the CDR3 is TGTGCCTGGATGCCCAAGGCGGCCGGGGATGAGCAGTTCTTC.

The chain joins TRBV2 to TRBJ2-1; 9 bases fit TRBD2. The CDR3 is 16 residues long. Unmatched junction bases numbered 7, after V lost 3 bases and J lost 4 bases. Germline loops: CDR1 SNHLY, CDR2 FYNNEI. CDR3 DNA sequence: TGTGCCAGCAGTGACCCCGGGACTAGCCTTTACAATGAGCAGTTCTTC. Residues: CASSDPGTSLYNEQFF.

J is TRBJ2-1 and V is TRBV19, with 10 bases fitting TRBD2. The V gene's germline CDR1 is LNHDA and CDR2 SQIVND (reference sequence). CDR3 size: 15 residues. V trimming: 5 bases; J trimming: 9 bases; junction bases outside the gene matches: 10. CDR3 in amino acids: CASSFLAGEWGEQFF. CDR3 coding DNA: TGTGCCAGTAGTTTCCTAGCGGGAGAGTGGGGTGAGCAGTTCTTC. Using reference TRBV19 and TRBJ2-1 for the parts outside the CDR3, the full variable domain is DGGITQSPKYLFRKEGQNVTLSCEQNLNHDAMYWYRQDPGQGLRLIYYSQIVNDFQKGDIAEGYSVSREKKESFPLTVTSAQKNPTAFYLCASSFLAGEWGEQFFGPGTRLTVL.

V is TRBV28 and J is TRBJ1-2, with a possible D match to TRBD1 (6 bases). The CDR3 totals 13 residues. CDR1 is MDHEN, CDR2 SYDVKM, per germline. The ends were cut back, 10 bases at V and 2 bases at J, with 14 bases in the middle. CDR3: CATWGRGNYGYTF. CDR3 DNA: TGTGCCACTTGGGGCAGGGGCAACTATGGCTACACCTTC.

The rearrangement uses TRBV4-3 and TRBJ2-1; the match to TRBD2 covers 7 bases. Trimming cost V 0 bases and J 4 bases; bases outside gene matches: 12. There are 18 residues in the CDR3. The germline gives CDR1 LGHNA, CDR2 YSLEER. CDR3 coding DNA: TGCGCCAGCAGCCAAGATTCTAGTAGTAGCGGGCCTTACAATGAGCAGTTCTTC. It is translated as CASSQDSSSSGPYNEQFF.

The chain is built from TRBV7-2 and TRBJ2-1; 10 bases are shared with TRBD2. Trimming removed 1 base from V and 6 bases from J; junction bases left unmatched: 6. Per germline, CDR1 SGHTA and CDR2 FQGNSA. The CDR3 sequence is 16 residues long. The CDR3 DNA follows: TGTGCCAGCAGCTTAGATACTAGCGGGACGAGCAATGAGCAGTTCTTC. This translates into CASSLDTSGTSNEQFF.

The CDR3 loop reads CASSSQTSGRGTGELFF. In DNA, the CDR3 is TGTGCCAGCAGCTCCCAGACTAGCGGGAGGGGCACCGGGGAGCTGTTTTTT. The V and J genes are TRBV11-2 and TRBJ2-2; 14 nucleotides align to TRBD2. Germline V lookup: CDR1 SGHAT, CDR2 FQNNGV. CDR3 size: 17 residues. V gave up 4 bases and J gave up 4 bases; unmatched junction bases: 5.

V and J are TRBV7-2 and TRBJ1-2; TRBD1 matches 7 bases. V gave up 4 bases and J gave up 8 bases; unmatched junction bases: 16. Germline lookup yields CDR1 SGHTA and CDR2 FQGNSA. CDR3 length: 16 amino acids. The DNA for the CDR3 is TGTGCCAGCAGCTCCAGCAGGACAGGCGTCCCTCGAGGCTACACCTTC. It codes for CASSSSRTGVPRGYTF.

This chain uses TRBV29-1 with TRBJ2-5, with 7 bases identical to TRBD2. Germline loops: CDR1 SQVTM, CDR2 ANQGSEA. This CDR3 is 12 amino acids long. With V trimmed by 5 bases and J by 1 base, 1 base remained unmatched. The CDR3 region has the DNA TGCAGCGTTCAGCGGGGCCAAGAGACCCAGTACTTC. It is translated as CSVQRGQETQYF.

The chain employs TRBV28 and TRBJ1-1; D may be TRBD1 (6 bases). This CDR3 is built from 19 residues. Trimming cost V 5 bases and J 0 bases, with 25 bases left between them. In germline, CDR1 is MDHEN, CDR2 SYDVKM. CDR3 nucleotides: TGTGCCAGCAGTCCCCTCGGGACAAGCGCTTTTTTTATGAACACTGAAGCTTTCTTT. It yields the protein CASSPLGTSAFFMNTEAFF. Complete variable domain (other parts from reference TRBV28 and TRBJ1-1): DVKVTQSSRYLVKRTGEKVFLECVQDMDHENMFWYRQDPGLGLRLIYFSYDVKMKEKGDIPEGYSVSREKKERFSLILESASTNQTSMYLCASSPLGTSAFFMNTEAFFGQGTRLTVV.

This chain uses TRBV9 with TRBJ2-3; 10 bases match TRBD2. The germline CDR1 and CDR2 sequences are SGDLS and YYNGEE. This CDR3 is built from 18 residues. Trimming took 0 bases from V and 0 from J; bases not matched to a gene: 7. The CDR3 region is CASSVGTSGTLSTDTQYF. CDR3 bases: TGTGCCAGCAGCGTAGGCACTAGCGGGACCCTAAGCACAGATACGCAGTATTTT.

This chain joins TRBV7-8 and TRBJ2-5, with 13 bases identical to TRBD2. CDR3 length: 16 amino acids. Looked up from germline, CDR1 is SGHVS and CDR2 is FQNEAQ. V shed 3 bases, J shed 5 bases, and the junction held 6 bases outside the gene matches. The CDR3 region is CASSFFAGLAGETQYF. The CDR3 coding sequence is TGTGCCAGCAGCTTTTTCGCGGGACTAGCGGGGGAGACCCAGTACTTC.